This passage covers 15 T cell receptor beta chains from one sample sequenced in a study of cytomegalovirus exposure and HLA in healthy donors. PCR was performed using 60 Vbeta and 13 Jbeta primers. The method was immunoSEQ multiplex PCR; TCRdb's version includes in-frame clones alone and lacks a portion of them. The sample holds around 170,000 clones, about 82% seen once. Sequencing input: PBMCs. The receptors here all came from a woman in her twenties or thirties in good health and CMV-seronegative.

This chain connects TRBV5-1 to TRBJ1-2; D remains unclear. V lost 4 bases to trimming and J lost 4 bases, with 14 bases between them. This CDR3 has 14 amino acids. The V gene's germline CDR1 is SGHRS and CDR2 YFSETQ. CDR3 amino acids: CASSLFDSGYGYTF. CDR3 nucleotide sequence: TGCGCCAGCAGCCTCTTCGACTCTGGCTATGGCTACACCTTC.

The chain has TRBV13 and TRBJ1-1; TRBD1 matches 9 bases. CDR1 is PRHDT, CDR2 FYEKMQ, per germline (reference sequence). J gave up 6 bases and V 7 bases, and 9 bases lay outside the gene matches. This CDR3 contains 14 residues. CDR3 sequence: CASTLPGQGAEAFF. The CDR3 nucleotides read TGTGCCAGCACCCTACCGGGACAGGGTGCTGAAGCTTTCTTT.

The rearrangement joins TRBV5-1 to TRBJ2-7; the match to TRBD2 covers 8 bases. CDR1 is SGHRS and CDR2 is YFSETQ in the germline V gene. Trimming at V came to 0 bases and at J to 2 bases, leaving 4 bases not matched to a gene. This CDR3 contains 15 residues. DNA for the CDR3: TGCGCCAGCAGCTTGGATATTAGCGGGGCCTACGAGCAGTACTTC. The encoded protein is CASSLDISGAYEQYF.

This clone was detected once. The chain links TRBV30 to TRBJ1-1; 9 nucleotides match TRBD1. The CDR3 consists of 13 residues. The J segment lost 4 bases and the V segment lost 2 bases, leaving 2 bases of the junction unmatched. Germline CDR1 GTSNPN, CDR2 SVGIG (reference sequence). For the CDR3, the DNA is TGTGCCTGGAGTAACAGGGGGCTCACTGAAGCTTTCTTT. Translation gives CAWSNRGLTEAFF.

This clone has more than one count but fewer than ten. The V gene is TRBV5-5, the J gene TRBJ1-5; D perhaps matches TRBD1 (5 bases). The CDR3 loop spans 17 amino acids. Germline lookup yields CDR1 SGHKS and CDR2 YYEKEE (reference sequence). V was trimmed by 0 bases and J by 2 bases, leaving 15 bases between them. As DNA, the CDR3 is TGTGCCAGCAGCTTGGGTTTAAAAAGGGGTGGCAATCAGCCCCAGCATTTT. Protein product: CASSLGLKRGGNQPQHF.

The rearrangement uses TRBV7-3 and TRBJ2-7, with D possibly TRBD1 on 5 matching bases. V gave up 8 bases and J gave up 4 bases, with 15 bases separating them. Germline V gene sequence: CDR1 SGHTA, CDR2 FQGTGA. The CDR3 covers 13 residues. CDR3 sequence: CASVVRGAYEQYF. CDR3 coding DNA: TGTGCCAGCGTGGTAAGGGGCGCATACGAGCAGTACTTC.

The chain couples TRBV7-2 to TRBJ2-5; D is perhaps TRBD2 (5 bases). The J call may be wrong; the DNA end is better matched by TRBJ2-7. This CDR3 spans 13 amino acids. CDR1 and CDR2 (germline): SGHTA, FQGNSA. CDR3 amino acids: CASSAATGYEQYF. The CDR3 nucleotides are TGTGCCAGCAGCGCCGCCACGGGGTACGAGCAGTACTTC.

In this sample, this clone turned up a few times. Within the sample, other DNA sequences also encode this same CDR3. This chain links TRBV20-1 with TRBJ1-1; D remains ambiguous. CDR1 and CDR2 (germline): DFQATT, SNEGSKA (reference sequence). V lost 0 bases to trimming and J lost 4 bases, with 3 bases between them. This CDR3 has 11 amino acids. The CDR3 DNA sequence: TGCAGTGCTAGAGATCGCACTGAAGCTTTCTTT. Translated: CSARDRTEAFF.

The chain carries TRBV18 and TRBJ1-5; a weak D match, TRBD1 (6 bases). Trimming cost V 3 bases and J 4 bases, with 13 bases left between them. Germline CDR1 reads KGHSH; CDR2 reads LQKENI. The CDR3 runs to 15 residues. The CDR3 sequence: CASSPTGQSNQPQHF. The CDR3 DNA sequence: TGTGCCAGCTCACCGACTGGACAGTCAAATCAGCCCCAGCATTTT.

This clone was picked up a small number of times. This chain links TRBV19 with TRBJ1-1; D may be TRBD1 (5 bases). The CDR3 extends over 14 amino acids. Germline V CDR1 and CDR2: LNHDA, SQIVND (reference sequence). Trimming pared 3 bases from V and 1 base from J, leaving 9 bases between. This chain's CDR3 is CASSIGAANTEAFF. The CDR3 DNA follows: TGTGCCAGTAGTATTGGGGCGGCGAACACTGAAGCTTTCTTT.

J is TRBJ1-2 and V is TRBV7-9; D may be TRBD1 (5 bases). The V gene lost 0 bases and the J gene lost 6 bases, with 11 bases spanning the gap. CDR1 is SEHNR, CDR2 FQNEAQ, per germline (reference sequence). The CDR3 runs 14 residues. The CDR3 loop is CASSLAGREDGYTF. DNA of the CDR3: TGTGCCAGCAGCTTAGCGGGCAGGGAGGATGGCTACACCTTC.

The chain joins TRBV29-1 to TRBJ2-5, with TRBD2 matching 7 bases. With V trimmed by 6 bases and J by 1 base, 8 bases remained unmatched. The length of the CDR3 is 14 residues. CDR1 SQVTM and CDR2 ANQGSEA come from the germline V gene. The CDR3: CSVRWRGTQETQYF. The CDR3 nucleotides are TGCAGCGTGCGATGGCGGGGGACCCAAGAGACCCAGTACTTC.

The rearrangement uses TRBV9 and TRBJ1-1; D may be TRBD1 (6 bases). Trimming removed 3 bases at V and 4 bases at J, with 13 bases between. Germline values: CDR1 SGDLS, CDR2 YYNGEE. The CDR3 contains 14 residues. This CDR3 is CASSDDRFGTEAFF. The CDR3 nucleotides are TGTGCCAGCAGCGACGACAGGTTTGGCACTGAAGCTTTCTTT.

This chain links TRBV19 with TRBJ2-1, with 7 bases that match TRBD1. V shed 8 bases, J shed 8 bases, and the junction held 12 bases outside the gene matches. The V gene's germline CDR1 is LNHDA and CDR2 SQIVND (reference sequence). This CDR3 spans 14 amino acids. In nucleotides, the CDR3 is TGTGCCAGTCAGAGACAGGGCGCTTTGGATGAGCAGTTCTTC. As protein: CASQRQGALDEQFF.

This clone came up a few times. This sequence joins TRBV6-1 and TRBJ1-2; D might be TRBD1 (6 bases). Germline V gene data show CDR1 as MNHNS and CDR2 as SASEGT. This CDR3 has 15 amino acids. V gave up 6 bases and J gave up 4 bases, with 18 bases separating them. The CDR3 nucleotides read TGTGCCAGCAGAGTTACAGGGTATTTCAGCTATGGCTACACCTTC. The encoded protein is CASRVTGYFSYGYTF.